These 10 T cell receptor beta chains came from one sample sequenced in a study of blood T cell repertoires in COVID-19. Assay: immunoSEQ multiplex PCR; the TCRdb copy retains only in-frame clones and omits some. The table has about 300,000 clones, around 86% seen once. Material for sequencing was peripheral blood. These receptors were obtained from a man between 70 and 80 years old with acute or convalescent COVID-19.

The V call is TRBV12-3 or TRBV12-4, the J call TRBJ1-2, with TRBD1 as a possible D gene (6 bases). The CDR3 sequence is 13 residues long. The V and J ends lost 4 bases and 8 bases respectively, with 14 bases between them. CDR3 residues: CASSSGGGYGYTF. Here the CDR3 DNA reads TGTGCCAGCAGTTCGGGAGGGGGGTACGGCTACACCTTC.

The chain couples TRBV12-3 or TRBV12-4 to TRBJ1-2, with D possibly matching TRBD1 (5 bases). This CDR3 spans 13 amino acids. V was pared by 3 bases and J by 4 bases, with 9 bases between. The CDR3 protein is CASSFDSSYGYTF. The CDR3 coding sequence is TGTGCCAGCAGTTTTGACAGCTCCTATGGCTACACCTTC.

The genes are TRBV6-4 and TRBJ1-3, with TRBD1 as a possible D gene (5 bases). V lost 8 bases, J lost 0 bases, and 29 bases lay in between. Germline V gives CDR1 MRHNA, CDR2 SNTAGT. The CDR3 has 20 residues. The CDR3 DNA is TGTGCCAGCGGAAGGGGTGGCCCACGAAGCGACCCCCCCTCTGGAAACACCATATATTTT. Translating it yields CASGRGGPRSDPPSGNTIYF.

CDR3 in amino acids: CASSVAGNIQYF. CDR3 in DNA: TGTGCCAGCAGCGTGGCTGGAAACATTCAGTACTTC. The V and J genes are TRBV6-5 and TRBJ2-4, with unresolved D. The CDR3 totals 12 residues. V was clipped by 6 bases and J by 6 bases, with 9 bases between them. CDR1 is MNHEY, CDR2 SVGAGI, per germline.

In its sample, this clone was seen a few times. This chain connects TRBV10-3 to TRBJ2-7, with TRBD1 matching 7 bases. The CDR3 runs 14 residues. V gave up 5 bases and J gave up 4 bases; unmatched junction bases: 8. CDR1 and CDR2 (germline): ENHRY, SYGVKD. The CDR3 bases are TGTGCCATCAGTCCAGGGGGAAATTCTTACGAGCAGTACTTC. Translating gives CAISPGGNSYEQYF.

This sequence joins TRBV15 and TRBJ1-5, with D perhaps TRBD1 (5 bases). Trimming stripped 5 bases from V and 7 bases from J, with 12 bases between. Germline CDR1 LNHNV, CDR2 YYDKDF (reference sequence). This CDR3 contains 13 residues. The CDR3 sequence: CATSSRVGQPQHF. In nucleotides, the CDR3 is TGTGCCACCAGCTCCAGGGTTGGGCAGCCCCAGCATTTT.

V and J are TRBV19 and TRBJ1-4; D gene ambiguous. Per germline, CDR1 LNHDA and CDR2 SQIVND (reference sequence). V was trimmed by 3 bases and J by 8 bases, leaving 7 bases between them. The CDR3 covers 12 residues. In DNA, the CDR3 is TGTGCCAGTAGTATTGGAGGAGAAAAACTGTTTTTT. Amino acid sequence: CASSIGGEKLFF.

This chain links TRBV4-2 with TRBJ2-1; tentative D call: TRBD2 (5 bases). The CDR3 is 16 amino acids. V lost 4 bases to trimming and J lost 4 bases, with 17 bases between them. CDR1 and CDR2 (germline): LGHNA, YNFKEQ. The CDR3 nucleotides are TGTGCCAGCAGCCGACAAGGACTTCCTCAATACAATGAGCAGTTCTTC. Protein: CASSRQGLPQYNEQFF.

This clone was observed a handful of times. The V gene is TRBV5-1, the J gene TRBJ2-1; 10 bases are shared with TRBD2. Trimming took 0 bases from V and 0 from J; bases not matched to a gene: 0. CDR1 and CDR2 from the germline V gene are SGHRS and YFSETQ. The CDR3 length is 16 residues. CDR3 nucleotides: TGCGCCAGCAGCTTGGTAGCGGGAGGCTCCTACAATGAGCAGTTCTTC. It is translated as CASSLVAGGSYNEQFF.

The chain joins TRBV10-3 to TRBJ1-2; maybe TRBD1 (6 bases). The CDR3 contains 12 residues. Germline V CDR1 and CDR2: ENHRY, SYGVKD. V was cut by 10 bases and J by 2 bases, with 11 bases left in between. The CDR3 sequence is CATQTGNYGYTF. CDR3 nucleotides: TGTGCCACCCAGACAGGAAACTATGGCTACACCTTC.